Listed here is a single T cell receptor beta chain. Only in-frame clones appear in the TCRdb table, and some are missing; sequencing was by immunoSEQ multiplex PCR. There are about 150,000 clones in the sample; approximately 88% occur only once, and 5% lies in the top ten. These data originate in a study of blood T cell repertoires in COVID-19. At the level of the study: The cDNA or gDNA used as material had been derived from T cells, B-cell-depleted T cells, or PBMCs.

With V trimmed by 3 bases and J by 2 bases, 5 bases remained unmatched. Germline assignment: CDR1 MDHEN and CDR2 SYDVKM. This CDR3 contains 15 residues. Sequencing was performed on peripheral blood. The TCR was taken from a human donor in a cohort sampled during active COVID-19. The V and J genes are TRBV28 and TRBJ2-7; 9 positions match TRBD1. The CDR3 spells CASSFGTGSTYEQYF. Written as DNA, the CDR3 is TGTGCCAGCAGTTTCGGGACAGGGAGTACCTACGAGCAGTACTTC.